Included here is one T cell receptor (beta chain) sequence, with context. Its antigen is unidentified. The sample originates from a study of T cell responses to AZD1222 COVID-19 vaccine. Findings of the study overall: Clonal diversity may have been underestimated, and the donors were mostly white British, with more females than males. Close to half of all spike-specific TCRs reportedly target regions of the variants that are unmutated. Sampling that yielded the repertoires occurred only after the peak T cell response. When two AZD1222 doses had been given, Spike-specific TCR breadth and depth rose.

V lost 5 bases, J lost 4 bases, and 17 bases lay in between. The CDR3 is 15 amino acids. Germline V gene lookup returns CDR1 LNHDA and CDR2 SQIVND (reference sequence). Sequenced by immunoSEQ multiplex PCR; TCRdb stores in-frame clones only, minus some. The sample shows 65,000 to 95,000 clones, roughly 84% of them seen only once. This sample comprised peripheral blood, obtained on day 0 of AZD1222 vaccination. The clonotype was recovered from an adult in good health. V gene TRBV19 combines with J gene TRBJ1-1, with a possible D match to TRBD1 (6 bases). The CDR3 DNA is TGTGCCAGTAGTCCCAACAGGGATAGGGGCACTGAAGCTTTCTTT. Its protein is CASSPNRDRGTEAFF.